Below are 27 T cell receptor beta chains sequenced from a single sample in a study of T-cell reconstitution after alpha-beta-depleted transplantation in children. TCRbeta library preparation incorporated unique molecular identifiers. TCRdb used MiXCR to reprocess the PCR reads, holding one entry per CDR3 protein. The repertoire consists of 150,000 to 200,000 distinct CDR3 sequences, with 11% occurring once and the leading ten covering about 13%. Here the sequenced sample was PBMCs, taken before TCRalphabeta/CD19-depleted stem cell transplant. These TCRs come from a boy between 2 and 10 years old with acute myeloid leukemia, due to receive a stem cell transplant.

This clonotype was picked up one time. V gene TRBV11-2 combines with J gene TRBJ1-2, with 8 positions matching TRBD1. The J segment lost 7 bases and the V segment lost 5 bases, leaving 6 bases of the junction unmatched. The CDR3 loop spans 13 amino acids. The germline V gene encodes CDR1 SGHAT and CDR2 FQNNGV. As DNA, the CDR3 is TGTGCCAGCAGCAGTGCAGGGGGCGGTGGCTACACCTTC. It encodes CASSSAGGGGYTF.

This clonotype appeared many times. The V and J genes are TRBV20-1 and TRBJ1-3, with 7 bases lining up with TRBD1. The CDR3 extends over 15 amino acids. Germline assignment: CDR1 DFQATT and CDR2 SNEGSKA (reference sequence). Trimming cost V 4 bases and J 4 bases; bases outside gene matches: 10. CDR3 nucleotide sequence: TGCAGTGCTATCCGAAGGGGGCTGTCAGGAAACACCATATATTTT. Its protein is CSAIRRGLSGNTIYF.

This clonotype was counted at least ten times. This sequence joins TRBV27 and TRBJ2-1; D is tentatively TRBD1 or TRBD2 (5 bases each). V lost 5 bases and J lost 3, with 20 bases in between. The germline gives CDR1 MNHEY, CDR2 SMNVEV (reference sequence). The length of the CDR3 is 17 residues. CDR3 amino acids: CASSDGLGASGYNEQFF. The CDR3 DNA is TGTGCCAGCAGTGATGGACTTGGGGCTTCGGGCTACAATGAGCAGTTCTTC.

This clonotype was counted many times. The chain combines TRBV12-5 with TRBJ1-6, with 11 nucleotides matching TRBD1. Germline lookup yields CDR1 LGHNT and CDR2 FRNRAP. V gave up 0 bases and J gave up 7 bases; unmatched junction bases: 5. The CDR3 is 17 amino acids. The CDR3 nucleotides read TGTGCTAGTGGTTTGGTCCTGGGACAGGGGGTGAATTCACCCCTCCACTTT. Protein sequence: CASGLVLGQGVNSPLHF.

This clonotype was counted ten times or more. The V call is TRBV5-1, the J call TRBJ1-6; 8 nucleotides agree with TRBD1. The ends lost 4 bases at V and 6 bases at J; junction bases unmatched: 6. Germline lookup yields CDR1 SGHRS and CDR2 YFSETQ. This CDR3 is built from 15 residues. Here the CDR3 reads CASSPGQVFNSPLHF. The CDR3 nucleotides are TGCGCCAGCAGCCCGGGACAGGTGTTTAATTCACCCCTCCACTTT.

This clonotype appeared many times. The V and J genes are TRBV10-3 and TRBJ1-1; D gene unclear. Per germline, CDR1 ENHRY and CDR2 SYGVKD. The CDR3 is 12 residues long. Trimming took 0 bases from V and 9 from J, leaving 8 bases between them. CDR3 nucleotides: TGTGCCATCAGTGAGTCCGCGCGGCAAGCTTTCTTT. Protein: CAISESARQAFF.

This clonotype showed up just a few times. The rearrangement links TRBV3-1 to TRBJ1-1; 10 nucleotides align to TRBD1. The germline CDR1 and CDR2 sequences are LGHDT and YNNKEL (reference sequence). This CDR3 is built from 17 residues. With 8 bases clipped from V and 4 bases from J, the junction kept 16 bases outside the gene matches. The CDR3 here is CASCRPGQGTRGTEAFF. CDR3 coding DNA: TGTGCCAGCTGCCGTCCGGGACAGGGGACGAGGGGCACTGAAGCTTTCTTT.

This clonotype showed up many times. J is TRBJ2-2 and V is TRBV5-1, with D unresolved. V shed 5 bases and J shed 1 base, with 9 bases lying between them. Germline V lookup: CDR1 SGHRS, CDR2 YFSETQ. The CDR3 has 14 amino acids. The CDR3 loop reads CASRGTGNTGELFF. The CDR3 coding sequence is TGCGCCAGCAGGGGAACGGGGAACACCGGGGAGCTGTTTTTT.

In the case of this clonotype: At one end, the junction sequence differs from germline, possibly due to a read error. The chain is built from TRBV10-3 and TRBJ1-3; a weak D match, TRBD1 (6 bases). This CDR3 region has 15 residues. The V gene's germline CDR1 is ENHRY and CDR2 SYGVKD. The CDR3 region is CAFRIGQSSANTIYF. Here the CDR3 DNA reads TGTGCCTTCCGAATAGGACAGAGCTCTGCAAACACCATATATTTT.

This clonotype has ten or more counts. J is TRBJ2-7 and V is TRBV5-1; D gene unclear. Germline CDR1 is SGHRS and CDR2 is YFSETQ. Trimming pared 4 bases from V and 6 bases from J, leaving 14 bases between. This CDR3 is 13 amino acids long. CDR3 sequence reads: CASSTDALGEQYF. In DNA, the CDR3 is TGCGCCAGCAGCACGGACGCGTTGGGCGAGCAGTACTTC.

This clonotype came up many times. The J gene is TRBJ2-2, the V gene TRBV13; 9 bases align to TRBD1. The V and J ends lost 2 bases and 4 bases, in that order; junction bases with no gene match: 5. Germline CDR1 and CDR2: PRHDT and FYEKMQ (reference sequence). The CDR3 consists of 16 residues. CDR3 amino acids: CASSLSGTGITGELFF. In nucleotides, the CDR3 is TGTGCCAGCAGCTTATCCGGGACAGGGATCACCGGGGAGCTGTTTTTT. Looking up the rest from reference TRBV13 and TRBJ2-2 gives the full variable domain: AAGVIQSPRHLIKEKRETATLKCYPIPRHDTVYWYQQGPGQDPQFLISFYEKMQSDKGSIPDRFSAQQFSDYHSELNMSSLELGDSALYFCASSLSGTGITGELFFGEGSRLTVL.

This clonotype was found many times. The J gene is TRBJ2-3, the V gene TRBV6-1; no definite D call. V lost 0 bases and J lost 2, with 9 bases in between. CDR1 MNHNS and CDR2 SASEGT come from the germline V gene. This CDR3 comprises 15 residues. The CDR3 DNA reads as TGTGCCAGCAGTGAAGCGAAACACCCCACAGATACGCAGTATTTT. Amino acids: CASSEAKHPTDTQYF.

There are many counts of this clonotype. The J gene is TRBJ2-1, the V gene TRBV11-3, with TRBD2 identical over 10 bases. Germline-derived CDR1 and CDR2 are SGHNT and YENEEA. The CDR3 is 15 residues long. The V segment lost 5 bases and the J segment 9 bases; nucleotides outside the gene matches: 10. The CDR3 nucleotides read TGTGCCAGCAGCCCAGGTAGCGGGGGGATGACTGAGCAGTTCTTC. Amino acid sequence: CASSPGSGGMTEQFF.

This clonotype was detected many times. This rearrangement joins TRBV20-1 to TRBJ2-1, with D possibly TRBD2 on 5 matching bases. This CDR3 region has 16 residues. From germline, CDR1 is DFQATT and CDR2 SNEGSKA (reference sequence). Trimming left V 3 bases short and J 0 bases short, with 15 bases between. CDR3 in DNA: TGCAGTGCTAGTGACTACCGACTGAGCTCCTACAATGAGCAGTTCTTC. Residues: CSASDYRLSSYNEQFF.

This clonotype was observed many times. The chain carries TRBV5-1 and TRBJ2-7, with D perhaps TRBD1 (6 bases). V dropped 1 base and J dropped 0 bases, with 14 bases sitting between them. The germline gives CDR1 SGHRS, CDR2 YFSETQ. This CDR3 has 16 amino acids. In DNA form, the CDR3 reads TGCGCCAGCAGCTTGAGGTTTGGACAGAGCTCCTACGAGCAGTACTTC. Encoded protein: CASSLRFGQSSYEQYF.

This clonotype appeared many times. This chain uses TRBV12-3 or TRBV12-4 with TRBJ1-1; D call uncertain. V was clipped by 5 bases and J by 2 bases, with 15 bases between them. The CDR3 sequence is 15 residues long. The CDR3 DNA is TGTGCCAGCAGTCTGAGTTTATGGACCAACACTGAAGCTTTCTTT. It translates to CASSLSLWTNTEAFF.

At least ten counts were recorded for this clonotype. The genes are TRBV7-2 and TRBJ2-5; 13 bases line up with TRBD2. The V and J ends lost 4 bases and 6 bases, in that order; junction bases with no gene match: 5. This CDR3 has 15 residues. CDR1 is SGHTA and CDR2 is FQGNSA in the germline V gene. DNA for the CDR3: TGTGCCAGCAGCTCCGGGACTAGCGGGATTCAGACCCAGTACTTC. Its translation: CASSSGTSGIQTQYF.

This clonotype showed up many times. This chain connects TRBV20-1 to TRBJ2-1, with D uncertain. V lost 3 bases and J 0 bases, leaving 9 bases between the germline ends. This CDR3 has 14 residues. The germline CDR1 and CDR2 sequences are DFQATT and SNEGSKA (reference sequence). Here the CDR3 DNA reads TGCAGTGCTAGTCCGGGTAGCTCCTACAATGAGCAGTTCTTC. It codes for CSASPGSSYNEQFF.

This clonotype appeared many times. V gene TRBV2 combines with J gene TRBJ2-1, with a weak D call TRBD2 (5 bases). The ends were cut back, 2 bases at V and 8 bases at J, with 10 bases in the middle. The CDR3 is 13 residues long. Germline loops: CDR1 SNHLY, CDR2 FYNNEI. CDR3 sequence: CASSEWPGDEQFF. The CDR3 bases are TGTGCCAGCAGTGAATGGCCCGGGGATGAGCAGTTCTTC.

This clonotype has at least ten counts. The chain links TRBV20-1 to TRBJ2-1; D is uncertain. The CDR3 sequence is 13 residues long. Germline-derived CDR1 and CDR2 are DFQATT and SNEGSKA (reference sequence). V was cut by 0 bases and J by 8 bases, with 11 bases left in between. In DNA form, the CDR3 reads TGCAGTGCTAGAGAGGCTACCGGGTATGAGCAGTTCTTC. Translating it yields CSAREATGYEQFF.

This clonotype has at least ten counts. The chain employs TRBV12-3 or TRBV12-4 and TRBJ2-6, with D unclear. V was trimmed by 7 bases and J by 0 bases, leaving 13 bases between them. This CDR3 is built from 16 residues. CDR3 DNA sequence: TGTGCCAGCAAGAACATAGGAGACTCTGGGGCCAACGTCCTGACTTTC. Amino acid sequence: CASKNIGDSGANVLTF.

This clonotype came up many times. V is TRBV4-2 and J is TRBJ2-3, with TRBD2 identical over 9 bases. Looked up from germline, CDR1 is LGHNA and CDR2 is YNFKEQ. The CDR3 is 15 amino acids. The trim removed 4 bases at V and 2 bases at J, leaving 4 bases unmatched. In nucleotides, the CDR3 is TGTGCCAGCAGCCTTGGGACTAGCCCCACAGATACGCAGTATTTT. It encodes CASSLGTSPTDTQYF.

This clonotype was counted many times. The rearrangement uses TRBV7-3 and TRBJ2-1; 7 positions agree with TRBD2. Germline lookup yields CDR1 SGHTA and CDR2 FQGTGA. V lost 2 bases and J lost 7; bases outside the gene matches: 8. CDR3 size: 15 residues. The CDR3 nucleotides read TGTGCCAGCAGCTTATGGGCGGGAGTAGAAAATGAGCAGTTCTTC. Translation gives CASSLWAGVENEQFF.

Ten or more counts support this clonotype. V gene TRBV15 combines with J gene TRBJ2-3; 10 bases map to TRBD2. V was clipped by 5 bases and J by 6 bases; unmatched bases: 8. CDR1 is LNHNV, CDR2 YYDKDF, per germline (reference sequence). The CDR3 is made up of 15 amino acids. CDR3 sequence reads: CATSLSGGAPDTQYF. CDR3 nucleotide sequence: TGTGCCACCAGCCTCAGCGGGGGGGCCCCTGATACGCAGTATTTT. The full variable domain, completed using reference TRBV15 and TRBJ2-3, is DAMVIQNPRYQVTQFGKPVTLSCSQTLNHNVMYWYQQKSSQAPKLLFHYYDKDFNNEADTPDNFQSRRPNTSFCFLDIRSPGLGDTAMYLCATSLSGGAPDTQYFGPGTRLTVL.

This clonotype was seen ten or more times. V gene TRBV20-1 combines with J gene TRBJ2-1; 12 bases agree with TRBD2. Germline V gene lookup returns CDR1 DFQATT and CDR2 SNEGSKA (reference sequence). This CDR3 comprises 13 residues. The junction had 4 bases not matched to a gene; V was cut back by 6 bases and J by 7 bases. The CDR3 bases are TGCAGTGCCCCGACTAGCGGGAGTAATGAGCAGTTCTTC. This sequence encodes CSAPTSGSNEQFF.

This clonotype was seen repeatedly, ten times or more. The chain is built from TRBV11-1 and TRBJ1-1; D is unresolved. Trimming cost V 1 base and J 1 base, with 4 bases left between them. Germline V lookup: CDR1 SGHAT, CDR2 FQDESV (reference sequence). The CDR3 has 13 residues. In DNA form, the CDR3 reads TGTGCCAGCAGCTTAGGGACGAACACTGAAGCTTTCTTT. Translation: CASSLGTNTEAFF.

This clonotype was observed at least ten times. V usage is TRBV18 and J usage is TRBJ2-5; D gene ambiguous. This CDR3 has 13 residues. Trimming took 1 base from V and 2 from J, leaving 5 bases between them. Germline CDR1 KGHSH, CDR2 LQKENI. CDR3 in amino acids: CASSPHRQETQYF. In DNA form, the CDR3 reads TGTGCCAGCTCACCACACAGACAAGAGACCCAGTACTTC.